Following are 10 T cell receptor beta chains from one sample sequenced in a study of blood T cell repertoires in COVID-19. The method was immunoSEQ multiplex PCR; TCRdb's version includes in-frame clones alone and lacks a portion of them. The table has 18,000 or so clones, over 75% seen once; the top ten hold roughly 10%. Input material: peripheral blood. The receptors stem from a man aged 35-49 years with active COVID-19.

This chain links TRBV27 with TRBJ2-3; D is unresolved. Germline V lookup: CDR1 MNHEY, CDR2 SMNVEV (reference sequence). Trimming cost V 3 bases and J 4 bases, with 8 bases left between them. The CDR3 is 13 residues long. The CDR3 DNA reads TGTGCCAGCAGTTTGGAGAGGTCAGATACGCAGTATTTT. Protein product: CASSLERSDTQYF.

J is TRBJ2-3 and V is TRBV10-3; the match to TRBD2 covers 7 bases. The V gene's germline CDR1 is ENHRY and CDR2 SYGVKD. V trimming: 9 bases; J trimming: 5 bases; junction bases outside the gene matches: 8. This CDR3 has 13 residues. CDR3 bases: TGTGCCATAACGGGGGGTTTGAAAGATACGCAGTATTTT. This translates into CAITGGLKDTQYF.

The chain carries TRBV10-3 and TRBJ2-1, with 12 bases aligning to TRBD2. The V gene's germline CDR1 is ENHRY and CDR2 SYGVKD. V gave up 2 bases and J gave up 10 bases; unmatched junction bases: 6. This CDR3 spans 15 amino acids. CDR3 amino acids: CAISERLAGGGEQFF. The CDR3 DNA follows: TGTGCCATCAGTGAGAGGCTAGCGGGAGGGGGGGAGCAGTTCTTC.

V and J are TRBV5-1 and TRBJ2-3; no clear D. Germline V gives CDR1 SGHRS, CDR2 YFSETQ. V was shortened by 2 bases and J by 6 bases, with 13 bases between the two germline ends. This CDR3 region has 14 residues. CDR3 residues: CASSLARSDDTQYF. The CDR3 DNA reads as TGCGCCAGCAGCTTAGCTAGATCTGACGATACGCAGTATTTT.

This chain connects TRBV6-1 to TRBJ1-4; 8 nucleotides match TRBD1. Germline lookup yields CDR1 MNHNS and CDR2 SASEGT. With 1 base clipped from V and 8 bases from J, the junction kept 12 bases outside the gene matches. The CDR3 consists of 17 residues. CDR3 bases: TGTGCCAGCAGTGAAGGGGTGGTTGGGACAGGAGGGGAAAAACTGTTTTTT. Protein: CASSEGVVGTGGEKLFF.

This rearrangement joins TRBV6-5 to TRBJ2-3; TRBD1 might be the D (5 bases). Trimming pared 6 bases from V and 3 bases from J, leaving 13 bases between. Germline V gene sequence: CDR1 MNHEY, CDR2 SVGAGI. This CDR3 region has 14 residues. The CDR3 nucleotides are TGTGCCAGCAGAATCAGGGATGGGACAGATACGCAGTATTTT. This encodes CASRIRDGTDTQYF.

The chain employs TRBV5-6 and TRBJ2-1; D might be TRBD2 (5 bases). This CDR3 spans 16 amino acids. The germline V gene encodes CDR1 SGHDT and CDR2 YYEEEE. The V end was cut by 0 bases, the J end by 1 base, with 11 bases between. CDR3 DNA sequence: TGTGCCAGCAGCTTGGTTTCCGGGGAATCCTACAATGAGCAGTTCTTC. Translation: CASSLVSGESYNEQFF.

CDR3 protein: CASSLLGDRGFRTEAFF. The CDR3 region has the DNA TGTGCCAGCAGCTTGCTCGGGGACAGAGGGTTTAGAACTGAAGCTTTCTTT. V gene TRBV5-6 combines with J gene TRBJ1-1; 7 nucleotides agree with TRBD1. V lost 1 base, J lost 5 bases, and 14 bases stayed unmatched. CDR1 SGHDT and CDR2 YYEEEE come from the germline V gene. This CDR3 has 17 residues.

This chain connects TRBV7-9 to TRBJ2-7; TRBD1 matches at 9 bases. V lost 7 bases and J lost 3; bases outside the gene matches: 22. The CDR3 spans 19 residues. Germline assignment: CDR1 SEHNR and CDR2 FQNEAQ (reference sequence). The CDR3 bases are TGTGCCAGCAACCGTCCCGGGACAGGGACAGTAAGCGAGTACTACGAGCAGTACTTC. This translates into CASNRPGTGTVSEYYEQYF.

This chain connects TRBV2 to TRBJ2-3; TRBD2 matches at 7 bases. Germline lookup yields CDR1 SNHLY and CDR2 FYNNEI. V lost 3 bases to trimming and J lost 4 bases; unmatched junction nucleotides: 4. The CDR3 covers 14 residues. The CDR3 region is CASSDIGRADTQYF. CDR3 DNA sequence: TGTGCCAGCAGTGACATAGGGAGGGCAGATACGCAGTATTTT.